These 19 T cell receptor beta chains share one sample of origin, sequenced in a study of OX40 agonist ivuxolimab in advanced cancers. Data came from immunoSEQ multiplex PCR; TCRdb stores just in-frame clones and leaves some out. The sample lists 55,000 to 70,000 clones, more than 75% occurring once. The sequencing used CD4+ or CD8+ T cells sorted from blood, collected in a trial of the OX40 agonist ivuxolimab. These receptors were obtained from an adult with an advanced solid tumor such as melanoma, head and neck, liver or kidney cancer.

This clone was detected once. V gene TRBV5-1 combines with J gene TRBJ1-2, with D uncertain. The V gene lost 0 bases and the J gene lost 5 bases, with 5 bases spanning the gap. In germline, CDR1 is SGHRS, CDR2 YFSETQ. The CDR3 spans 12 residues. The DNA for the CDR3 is TGCGCCAGCAGCTTGGAGGGTTATGGCTACACCTTC. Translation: CASSLEGYGYTF.

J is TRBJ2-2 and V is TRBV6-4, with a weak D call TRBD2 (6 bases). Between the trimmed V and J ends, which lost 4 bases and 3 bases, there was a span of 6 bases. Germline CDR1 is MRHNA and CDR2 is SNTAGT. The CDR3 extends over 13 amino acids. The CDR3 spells CASSAGDTGELFF. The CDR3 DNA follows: TGTGCCAGCAGTGCGGGAGACACCGGGGAGCTGTTTTTT.

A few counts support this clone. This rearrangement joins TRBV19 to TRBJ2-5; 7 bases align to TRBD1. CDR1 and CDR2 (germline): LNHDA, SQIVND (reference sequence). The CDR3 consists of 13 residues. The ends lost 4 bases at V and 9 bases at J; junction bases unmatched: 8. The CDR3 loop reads CASSTITGVSQYF. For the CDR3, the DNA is TGTGCCAGTAGTACGATAACAGGGGTGTCCCAGTACTTC.

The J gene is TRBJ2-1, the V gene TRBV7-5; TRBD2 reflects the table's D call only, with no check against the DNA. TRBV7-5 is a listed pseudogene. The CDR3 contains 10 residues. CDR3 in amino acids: CARSFCEQFF. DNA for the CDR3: TGTGCCAGAAGCTTCTGTGAGCAGTTCTTC.

The CDR3 bases are TGTGCCAGCAGTTTGTACGGGACCGATTCCTACGAGCAGTACTTC. This gives the protein CASSLYGTDSYEQYF. The chain uses TRBV6-6 and TRBJ2-7; D may correspond to TRBD1 or TRBD2 (5 bases each). The V gene lost 4 bases and the J gene lost 1 base, with 14 bases spanning the gap. Per germline, CDR1 MNHNY and CDR2 SVGAGI (reference sequence). The CDR3 runs 15 residues.

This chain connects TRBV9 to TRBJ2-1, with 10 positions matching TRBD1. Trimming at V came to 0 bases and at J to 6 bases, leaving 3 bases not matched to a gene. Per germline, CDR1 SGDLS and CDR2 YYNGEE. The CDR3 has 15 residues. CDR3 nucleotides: TGTGCCAGCAGCGTAGCCGGGACAGGGGCCAATGAGCAGTTCTTC. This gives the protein CASSVAGTGANEQFF.

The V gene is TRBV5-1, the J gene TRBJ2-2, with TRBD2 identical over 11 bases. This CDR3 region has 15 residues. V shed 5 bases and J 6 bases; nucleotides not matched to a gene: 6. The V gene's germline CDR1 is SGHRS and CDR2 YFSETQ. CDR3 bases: TGCGCCAGCAGGATGACTAGCGGGATGTCCGGGGAGCTGTTTTTT. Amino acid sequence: CASRMTSGMSGELFF.

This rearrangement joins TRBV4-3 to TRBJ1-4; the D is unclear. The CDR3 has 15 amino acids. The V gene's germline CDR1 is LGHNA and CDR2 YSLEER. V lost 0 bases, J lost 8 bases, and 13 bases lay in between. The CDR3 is CASSQEGFGSEKLFF. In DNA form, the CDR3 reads TGCGCCAGCAGCCAAGAAGGTTTTGGGTCCGAAAAACTGTTTTTT.

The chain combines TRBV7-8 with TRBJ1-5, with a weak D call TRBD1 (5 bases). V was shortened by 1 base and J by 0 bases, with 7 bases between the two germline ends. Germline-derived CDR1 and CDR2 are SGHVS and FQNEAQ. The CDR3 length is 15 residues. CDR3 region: CASSLGGGSNQPQHF. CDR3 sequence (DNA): TGTGCCAGCAGCTTAGGGGGGGGTAGCAATCAGCCCCAGCATTTT.

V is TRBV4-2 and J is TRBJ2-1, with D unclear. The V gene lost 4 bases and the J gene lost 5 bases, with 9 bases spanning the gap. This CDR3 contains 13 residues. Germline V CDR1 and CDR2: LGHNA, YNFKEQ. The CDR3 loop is CASSPSKDNEQFF. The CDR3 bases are TGTGCCAGCAGCCCTTCCAAGGACAATGAGCAGTTCTTC.

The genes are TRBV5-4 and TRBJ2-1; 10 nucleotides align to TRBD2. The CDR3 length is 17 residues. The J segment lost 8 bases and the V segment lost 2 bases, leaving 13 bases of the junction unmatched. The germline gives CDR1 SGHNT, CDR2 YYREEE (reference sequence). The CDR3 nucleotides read TGTGCCAGCAGCTTTCCGGGGCTAGCGGGAGCCCCAGATGAGCAGTTCTTC. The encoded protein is CASSFPGLAGAPDEQFF.

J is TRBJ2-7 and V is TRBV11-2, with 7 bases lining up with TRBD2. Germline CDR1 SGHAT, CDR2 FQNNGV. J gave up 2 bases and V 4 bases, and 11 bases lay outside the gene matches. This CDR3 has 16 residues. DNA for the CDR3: TGTGCCAGCAGCTCACCACGGGGTAGCGGGCCCTACGAGCAGTACTTC. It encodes CASSSPRGSGPYEQYF.

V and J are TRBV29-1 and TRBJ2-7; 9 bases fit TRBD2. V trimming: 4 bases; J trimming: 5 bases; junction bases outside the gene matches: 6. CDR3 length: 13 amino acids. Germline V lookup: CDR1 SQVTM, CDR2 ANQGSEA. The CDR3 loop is CSVGGSGSHEQYF. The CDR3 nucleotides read TGCAGCGTTGGAGGTAGCGGGAGTCACGAGCAGTACTTC.

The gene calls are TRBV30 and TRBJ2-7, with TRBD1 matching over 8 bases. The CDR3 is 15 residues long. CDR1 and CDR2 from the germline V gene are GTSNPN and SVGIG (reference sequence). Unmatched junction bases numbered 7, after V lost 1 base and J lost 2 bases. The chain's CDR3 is CAWSGGDRRAYEQYF. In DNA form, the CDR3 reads TGTGCCTGGAGTGGGGGGGACAGGAGGGCCTACGAGCAGTACTTC.

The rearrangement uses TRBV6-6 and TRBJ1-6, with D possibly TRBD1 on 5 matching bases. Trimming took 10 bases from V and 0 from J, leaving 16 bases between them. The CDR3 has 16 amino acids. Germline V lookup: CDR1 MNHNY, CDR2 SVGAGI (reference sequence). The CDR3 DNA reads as TGTGCCACCCTTGGGGGTTCGAGCTCCTATAATTCACCCCTCCACTTT. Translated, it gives CATLGGSSSYNSPLHF.

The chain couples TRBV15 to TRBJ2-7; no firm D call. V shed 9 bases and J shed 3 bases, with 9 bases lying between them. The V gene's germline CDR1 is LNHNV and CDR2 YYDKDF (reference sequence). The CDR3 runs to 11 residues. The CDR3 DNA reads TGTGCCACGGGCAGAGGCTACGAGCAGTACTTC. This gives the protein CATGRGYEQYF.

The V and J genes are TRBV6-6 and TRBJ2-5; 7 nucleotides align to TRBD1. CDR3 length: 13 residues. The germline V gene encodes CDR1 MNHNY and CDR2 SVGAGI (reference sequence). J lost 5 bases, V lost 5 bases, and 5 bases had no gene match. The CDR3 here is CASSRQGGETQYF. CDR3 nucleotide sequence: TGTGCCAGCAGTCGACAGGGCGGGGAGACCCAGTACTTC.

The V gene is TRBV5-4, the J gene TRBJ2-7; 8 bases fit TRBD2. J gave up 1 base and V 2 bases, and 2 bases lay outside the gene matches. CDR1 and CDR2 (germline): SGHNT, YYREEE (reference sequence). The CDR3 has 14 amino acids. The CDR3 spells CASSLSGSSYEQYF. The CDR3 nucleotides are TGTGCCAGCAGCTTAAGCGGGAGTTCCTACGAGCAGTACTTC.

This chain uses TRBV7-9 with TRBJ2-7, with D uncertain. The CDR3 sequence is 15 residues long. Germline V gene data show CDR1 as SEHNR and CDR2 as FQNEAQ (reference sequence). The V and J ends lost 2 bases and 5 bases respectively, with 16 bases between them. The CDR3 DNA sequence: TGTGCCAGCAGCTTAAACATCAGGCTTTACCACGAGCAGTACTTC. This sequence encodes CASSLNIRLYHEQYF.